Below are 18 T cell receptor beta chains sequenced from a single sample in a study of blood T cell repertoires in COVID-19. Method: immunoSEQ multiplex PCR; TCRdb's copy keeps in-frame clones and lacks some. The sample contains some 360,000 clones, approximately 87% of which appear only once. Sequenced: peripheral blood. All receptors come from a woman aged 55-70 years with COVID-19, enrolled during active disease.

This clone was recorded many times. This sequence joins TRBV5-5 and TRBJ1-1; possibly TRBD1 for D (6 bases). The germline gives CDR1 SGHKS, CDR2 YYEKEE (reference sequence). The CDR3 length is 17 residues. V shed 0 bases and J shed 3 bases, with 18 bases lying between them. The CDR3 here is CASSLATTGTSYTEAFF. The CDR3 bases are TGTGCCAGCAGCTTGGCTACTACCGGGACATCGTACACTGAAGCTTTCTTT.

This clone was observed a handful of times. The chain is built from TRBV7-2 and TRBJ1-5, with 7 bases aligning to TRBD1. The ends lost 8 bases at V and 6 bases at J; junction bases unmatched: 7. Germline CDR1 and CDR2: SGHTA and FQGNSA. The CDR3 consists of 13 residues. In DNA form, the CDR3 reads TGTGCCAGCGGAAGGGGGCCAGGTCAGCCCCAGCATTTT. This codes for CASGRGPGQPQHF.

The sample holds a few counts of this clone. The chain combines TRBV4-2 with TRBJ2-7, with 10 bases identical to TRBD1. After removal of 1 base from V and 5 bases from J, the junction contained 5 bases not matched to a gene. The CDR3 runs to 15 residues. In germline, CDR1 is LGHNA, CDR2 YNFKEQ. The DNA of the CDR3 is TGTGCCAGCAGCCAAGCTCGACAGGGGGCCAACGAGCAGTACTTC. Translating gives CASSQARQGANEQYF.

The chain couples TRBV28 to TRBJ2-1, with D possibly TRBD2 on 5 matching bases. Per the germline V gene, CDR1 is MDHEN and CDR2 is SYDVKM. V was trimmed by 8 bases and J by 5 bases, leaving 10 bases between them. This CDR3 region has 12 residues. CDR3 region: CASEVGDNEQFF. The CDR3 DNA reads TGTGCCAGCGAGGTGGGAGACAATGAGCAGTTCTTC.

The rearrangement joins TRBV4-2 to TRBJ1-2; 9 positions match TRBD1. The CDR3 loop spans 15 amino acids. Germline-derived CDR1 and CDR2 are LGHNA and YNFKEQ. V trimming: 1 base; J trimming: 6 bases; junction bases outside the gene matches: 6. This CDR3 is CASSQGTGAGNGYTF. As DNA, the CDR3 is TGTGCCAGCAGCCAAGGGACAGGGGCAGGAAATGGCTACACCTTC.

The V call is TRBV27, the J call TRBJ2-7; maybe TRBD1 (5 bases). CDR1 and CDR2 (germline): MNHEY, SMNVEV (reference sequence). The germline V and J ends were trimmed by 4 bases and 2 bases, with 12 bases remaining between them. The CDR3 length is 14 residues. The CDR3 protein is CASSYSGRTYEQYF. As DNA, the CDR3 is TGTGCCAGCAGTTATTCAGGGCGGACCTACGAGCAGTACTTC.

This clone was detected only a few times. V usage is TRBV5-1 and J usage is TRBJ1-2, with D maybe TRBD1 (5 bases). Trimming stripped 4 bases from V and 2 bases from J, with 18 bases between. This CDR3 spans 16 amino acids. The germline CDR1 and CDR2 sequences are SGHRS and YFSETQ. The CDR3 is CASSLGPRGSNYGYTF. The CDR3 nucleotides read TGCGCCAGCAGCCTAGGCCCAAGGGGTTCCAACTATGGCTACACCTTC.

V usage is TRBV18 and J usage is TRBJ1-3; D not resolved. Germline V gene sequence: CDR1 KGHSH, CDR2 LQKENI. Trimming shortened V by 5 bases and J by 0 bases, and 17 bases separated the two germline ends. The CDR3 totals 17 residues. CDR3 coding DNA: TGTGCCAGCTCATTCTTGCAACGCCCGAGCTCTGGAAACACCATATATTTT. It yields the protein CASSFLQRPSSGNTIYF.

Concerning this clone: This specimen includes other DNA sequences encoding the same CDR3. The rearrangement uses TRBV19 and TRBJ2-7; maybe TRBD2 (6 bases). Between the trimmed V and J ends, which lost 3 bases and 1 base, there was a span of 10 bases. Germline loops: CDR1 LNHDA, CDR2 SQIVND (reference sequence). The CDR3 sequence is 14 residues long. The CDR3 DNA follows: TGTGCCAGTAGTATTGGGCGGGGTTCCTACGAGCAGTACTTC. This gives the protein CASSIGRGSYEQYF.

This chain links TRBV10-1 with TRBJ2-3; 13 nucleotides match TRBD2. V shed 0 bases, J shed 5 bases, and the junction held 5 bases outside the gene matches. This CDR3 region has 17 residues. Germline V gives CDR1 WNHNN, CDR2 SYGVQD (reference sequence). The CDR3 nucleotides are TGCGCCAGCAGTGAGTCGACTAGCGGGGGGTCCGGAGATACGCAGTATTTT. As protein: CASSESTSGGSGDTQYF.

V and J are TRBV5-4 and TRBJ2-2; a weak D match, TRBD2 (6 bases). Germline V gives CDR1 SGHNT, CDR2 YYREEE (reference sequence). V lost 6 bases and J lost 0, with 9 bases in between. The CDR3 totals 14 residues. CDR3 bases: TGTGCCAGCACGGGGGACTCGAACACCGGGGAGCTGTTTTTT. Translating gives CASTGDSNTGELFF.

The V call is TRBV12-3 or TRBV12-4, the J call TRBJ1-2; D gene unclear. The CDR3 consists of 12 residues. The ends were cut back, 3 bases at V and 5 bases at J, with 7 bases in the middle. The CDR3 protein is CASSLQLYGYTF. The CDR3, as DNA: TGTGCCAGCAGTTTGCAGTTGTATGGCTACACCTTC.

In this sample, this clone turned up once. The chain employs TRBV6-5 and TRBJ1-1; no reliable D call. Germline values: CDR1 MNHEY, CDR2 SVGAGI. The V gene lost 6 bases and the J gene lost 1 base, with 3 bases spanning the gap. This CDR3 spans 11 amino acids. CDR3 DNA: TGTGCCAGCAGCAGGAACACTGAAGCTTTCTTT. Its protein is CASSRNTEAFF.

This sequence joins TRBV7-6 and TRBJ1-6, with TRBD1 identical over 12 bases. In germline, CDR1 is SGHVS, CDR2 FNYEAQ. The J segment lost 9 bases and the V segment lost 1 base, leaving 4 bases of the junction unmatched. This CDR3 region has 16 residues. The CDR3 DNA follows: TGTGCCAGCAGCTTAGAGCCGGGACAGGGGGCTTCACCCCTCCACTTT. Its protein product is CASSLEPGQGASPLHF.

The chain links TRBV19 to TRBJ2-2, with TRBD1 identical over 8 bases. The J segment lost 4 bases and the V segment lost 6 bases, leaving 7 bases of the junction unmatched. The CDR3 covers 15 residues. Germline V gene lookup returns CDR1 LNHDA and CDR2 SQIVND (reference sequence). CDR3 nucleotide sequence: TGTGCCAGTAGGCAACAGGGGGTCTTCACCGGGGAGCTGTTTTTT. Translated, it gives CASRQQGVFTGELFF.

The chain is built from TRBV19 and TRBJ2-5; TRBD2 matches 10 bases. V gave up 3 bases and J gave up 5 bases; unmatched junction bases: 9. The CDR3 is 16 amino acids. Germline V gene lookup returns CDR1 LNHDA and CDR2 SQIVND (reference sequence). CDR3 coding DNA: TGTGCCAGTAGTATCGGAGTAGCGGGGGGCCAGGAGACCCAGTACTTC. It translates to CASSIGVAGGQETQYF.

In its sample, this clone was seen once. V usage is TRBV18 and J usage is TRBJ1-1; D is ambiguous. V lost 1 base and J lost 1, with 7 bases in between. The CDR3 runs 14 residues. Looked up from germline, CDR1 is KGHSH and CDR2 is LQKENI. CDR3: CASSPQFGNTEAFF. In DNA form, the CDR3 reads TGTGCCAGCTCACCACAGTTCGGGAACACTGAAGCTTTCTTT.

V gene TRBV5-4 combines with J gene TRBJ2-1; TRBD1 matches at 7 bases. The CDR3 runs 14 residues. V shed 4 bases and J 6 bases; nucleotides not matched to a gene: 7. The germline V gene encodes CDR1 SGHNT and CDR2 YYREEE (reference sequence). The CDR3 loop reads CASSPQTGRNEQFF. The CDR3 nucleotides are TGTGCCAGCAGCCCACAGACAGGGCGCAATGAGCAGTTCTTC.